The 17 T cell receptor beta chains below all came from one sample that was sequenced in a study of CD8+ T cells in alopecia areata. RNA extraction was followed by reverse transcription into cDNA, which acted as the sequencing template. Some clones are missing from TCRdb's copy, which holds only in-frame ones; the method was immunoSEQ multiplex PCR. The sample lists about 160,000 clones; over 80% were seen once. The sample in question was CD8+ T cells sorted from blood, obtained at week 0. Source of these receptors: a human donor with alopecia areata.

This clone was recorded a few times. The J gene is TRBJ2-3, the V gene TRBV29-1, with 8 positions matching TRBD2. This CDR3 is built from 18 residues. Germline assignment: CDR1 SQVTM and CDR2 ANQGSEA. Trimming cost V 4 bases and J 2 bases; bases outside gene matches: 17. The CDR3 here is CSVGKGVAASGYTDTQYF. CDR3 DNA: TGCAGCGTTGGAAAAGGGGTTGCGGCTAGCGGGTACACAGATACGCAGTATTTT.

This chain joins TRBV27 and TRBJ2-2, with D possibly being TRBD1 (5 bases). CDR1 is MNHEY and CDR2 is SMNVEV in the germline V gene (reference sequence). The V gene lost 5 bases and the J gene lost 5 bases, with 12 bases spanning the gap. CDR3 length: 14 amino acids. CDR3 sequence (DNA): TGTGCCAGCAGTCCAGCGACAGTGACCGGGGAGCTGTTTTTT. This gives the protein CASSPATVTGELFF.

The chain has TRBV19 and TRBJ2-7; D gene uncertain. Between the trimmed V and J ends, which lost 5 bases and 2 bases, there was a span of 10 bases. CDR3 size: 13 residues. The germline gives CDR1 LNHDA, CDR2 SQIVND (reference sequence). The CDR3 bases are TGTGCCAGTAGTGCCAGCGTAACCTACGAGCAGTACTTC. Translated: CASSASVTYEQYF.

The V call is TRBV7-9, the J call TRBJ2-7; weak D call: TRBD1 (5 bases). The CDR3 contains 14 residues. The V end was cut by 0 bases, the J end by 0 bases, with 6 bases between. In germline, CDR1 is SEHNR, CDR2 FQNEAQ (reference sequence). CDR3 protein: CASSLATASYEQYF. DNA for the CDR3: TGTGCCAGCAGCTTAGCGACAGCCTCCTACGAGCAGTACTTC.

The V call is TRBV15, the J call TRBJ2-1; 7 nucleotides line up with TRBD2. Germline assignment: CDR1 LNHNV and CDR2 YYDKDF (reference sequence). The CDR3 covers 15 residues. With 3 bases clipped from V and 5 bases from J, the junction kept 7 bases outside the gene matches. CDR3 sequence (DNA): TGTGCCACCAGCAGGCAGAGCGGGGCCAACAATGAGCAGTTCTTC. It translates to CATSRQSGANNEQFF.

This clone was detected only once. The rearrangement uses TRBV4-1 and TRBJ1-2; D call uncertain. Germline CDR1 MGHRA, CDR2 YSYEKL. The CDR3 covers 15 residues. V lost 0 bases, J lost 5 bases, and 13 bases lay in between. CDR3 protein: CASSQEIFTSYGYTF. Written as DNA, the CDR3 is TGCGCCAGCAGCCAAGAGATTTTCACTTCATATGGCTACACCTTC.

This sequence joins TRBV7-8 and TRBJ2-7, with D possibly being TRBD1 (6 bases). In germline, CDR1 is SGHVS, CDR2 FQNEAQ. The CDR3 runs to 14 residues. V was cut by 5 bases and J by 0 bases, with 11 bases left in between. The CDR3 DNA is TGTGCCAGCAGCCCTGGGACAAGCTCCTACGAGCAGTACTTC. Translation: CASSPGTSSYEQYF.

The chain uses TRBV29-1 and TRBJ2-5, with a possible D match to TRBD2 (6 bases). The better agreement between TRBJ2-7 and the DNA end casts doubt on the J call. This CDR3 region has 15 residues. Germline CDR1 SQVTM, CDR2 ANQGSEA. The CDR3 here is CSVEGAGRRLYEQYF. CDR3 DNA sequence: TGCAGCGTTGAAGGGGCGGGACGGAGACTTTACGAGCAGTACTTC.

The CDR3 spells CASSFDLYEQYF. The CDR3 DNA is TGTGCCAGCAGCTTCGACCTCTACGAGCAGTACTTC. The rearrangement joins TRBV7-2 to TRBJ2-7, with unresolved D. V gave up 3 bases and J gave up 3 bases, with 6 bases separating them. The CDR3 runs to 12 residues. CDR1 and CDR2 (germline): SGHTA, FQGNSA.

This clone was seen once. The chain recombines TRBV7-6 with TRBJ2-1; D call uncertain. The V gene lost 0 bases and the J gene lost 8 bases, with 17 bases spanning the gap. The CDR3 consists of 16 residues. In germline, CDR1 is SGHVS, CDR2 FNYEAQ. CDR3 region: CASSLAVGFQSYEQFF. CDR3 sequence (DNA): TGTGCCAGCAGCTTAGCGGTGGGGTTCCAAAGCTATGAGCAGTTCTTC.

The chain has TRBV2 and TRBJ2-7; no definite D call. The CDR3 is 12 residues long. V was shortened by 7 bases and J by 0 bases, with 7 bases between the two germline ends. The germline V gene encodes CDR1 SNHLY and CDR2 FYNNEI. The CDR3 DNA reads TGTGCCAGCATAACTAACTCCTACGAGCAGTACTTC. Its protein is CASITNSYEQYF. Complete variable domain (other parts from reference TRBV2 and TRBJ2-7): EPEVTQTPSHQVTQMGQEVILRCVPISNHLYFYWYRQILGQKVEFLVSFYNNEISEKSEIFDDQFSVERPDGSNFTLKIRSTKLEDSAMYFCASITNSYEQYFGPGTRLTVT.

This clone was counted only a few times. The chain couples TRBV27 to TRBJ2-7, with D possibly being TRBD1 (5 bases). Germline V gene data show CDR1 as MNHEY and CDR2 as SMNVEV (reference sequence). The CDR3 is 15 residues long. Trimming pared 5 bases from V and 0 bases from J, leaving 14 bases between. CDR3 bases: TGTGCCAGCAGTCCCTCCGCAGGGCTCTCCTACGAGCAGTACTTC. Protein product: CASSPSAGLSYEQYF.

This clone was seen a handful of times. The CDR3 loop reads CSVEDPRTGDEYEQYF. CDR3 DNA: TGCAGCGTTGAAGACCCCCGGACAGGGGATGAGTACGAGCAGTACTTC. The V and J genes are TRBV29-1 and TRBJ2-7; 9 positions agree with TRBD1. Unmatched junction bases numbered 10, after V lost 0 bases and J lost 4 bases. Germline values: CDR1 SQVTM, CDR2 ANQGSEA. The CDR3 consists of 16 residues.

The V and J genes are TRBV7-9 and TRBJ2-1, with D tentatively TRBD1 or TRBD2 (5 bases each). V was cut by 4 bases and J by 7 bases, with 11 bases left in between. Germline V lookup: CDR1 SEHNR, CDR2 FQNEAQ (reference sequence). The CDR3 is 13 amino acids. The CDR3 DNA follows: TGTGCCAGCAGCTGGGGACCCTCGAATGAGCAGTTCTTC. Residues: CASSWGPSNEQFF.

J is TRBJ1-5 and V is TRBV28; D possibly corresponds to TRBD1 (6 bases). This CDR3 region has 15 residues. Trimming pared 2 bases from V and 5 bases from J, leaving 13 bases between. The V gene's germline CDR1 is MDHEN and CDR2 SYDVKM. CDR3 sequence reads: CASSLGAGVHQPQHF. The DNA for the CDR3 is TGTGCCAGCAGTTTAGGGGCAGGGGTCCATCAGCCCCAGCATTTT.

The chain is built from TRBV7-9 and TRBJ2-3; 7 bases are shared with TRBD1. The CDR3 extends over 14 amino acids. Germline CDR1 SEHNR, CDR2 FQNEAQ (reference sequence). Trimming took 10 bases from V and 2 from J; bases not matched to a gene: 9. DNA for the CDR3: TGTGCCACCTTGCTAGGGGGCCCCACAGATACGCAGTATTTT. Translated, it gives CATLLGGPTDTQYF.

This clone was seen once. The chain combines TRBV29-1 with TRBJ2-7; perhaps TRBD2 as D (6 bases). V lost 4 bases and J lost 4, with 14 bases in between. Germline V gene lookup returns CDR1 SQVTM and CDR2 ANQGSEA. This CDR3 is built from 13 residues. CDR3 protein: CSVGDSGGYEQYF. The CDR3, as DNA: TGCAGCGTTGGGGACTCCGGAGGGTACGAGCAGTACTTC.